This T cell receptor (beta chain) was recorded in a study of CD8+ T cells in alopecia areata. Regarding treatment: oral pan-JAK inhibitor, 5-10 mg twice daily. Peripheral blood and lesional scalp punch biopsies were taken from alopecia areata patients. Points on this clone: Its antigen is unidentified.

cDNA serving as the sequencing template came from extracted, reverse transcribed RNA. Produced via immunoSEQ multiplex PCR; TCRdb's table is partial and in-frame only. The table lists about 200,000 clones, roughly two fifths of them singletons. The germline V gene has CDR1 SGDLS and CDR2 YYNGEE. With 3 bases removed from V and 3 bases from J, the gap between germline ends came to 15 bases. The CDR3 is 15 residues long. Whole-study results and caveats: Persistence in scalp and blood during tofacitinib was observed for many expanded lesional clones. Given one nonresponder, whether baseline CD8+ expansion relates to response remains uncertain.

V and J are TRBV9 and TRBJ2-5, with a possible D match to TRBD1 (5 bases). This material consisted of CD4+ T cells sorted from blood, taken between weeks 30 and 35, from a patient treated with tofacitinib. This sequence originates from a human donor with alopecia areata. The CDR3 loop is CASSGVRELKETQYF. CDR3 DNA: TGTGCCAGCAGCGGGGTCAGGGAACTGAAAGAGACCCAGTACTTC.